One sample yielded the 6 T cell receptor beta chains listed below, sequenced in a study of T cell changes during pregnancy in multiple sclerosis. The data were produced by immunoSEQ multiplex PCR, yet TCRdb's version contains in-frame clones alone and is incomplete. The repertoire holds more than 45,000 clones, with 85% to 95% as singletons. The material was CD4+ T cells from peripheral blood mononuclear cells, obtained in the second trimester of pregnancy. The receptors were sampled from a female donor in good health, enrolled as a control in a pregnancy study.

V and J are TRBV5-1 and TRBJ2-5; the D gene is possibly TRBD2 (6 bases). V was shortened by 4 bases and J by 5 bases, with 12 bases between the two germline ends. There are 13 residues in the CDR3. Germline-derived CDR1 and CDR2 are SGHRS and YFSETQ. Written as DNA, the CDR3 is TGCGCCAGCAGCCCCTGGGGGGAGGAGACCCAGTACTTC. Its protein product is CASSPWGEETQYF.

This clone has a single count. The CDR3 sequence is CASAEKRPHEKLFF. The CDR3 DNA sequence: TGTGCCAGCGCCGAGAAGCGGCCCCACGAAAAACTGTTTTTT. The chain is built from TRBV27 and TRBJ1-4; no reliable D call. With 8 bases removed from V and 8 bases from J, the gap between germline ends came to 18 bases. The CDR3 has 14 amino acids. Germline V lookup: CDR1 MNHEY, CDR2 SMNVEV (reference sequence).

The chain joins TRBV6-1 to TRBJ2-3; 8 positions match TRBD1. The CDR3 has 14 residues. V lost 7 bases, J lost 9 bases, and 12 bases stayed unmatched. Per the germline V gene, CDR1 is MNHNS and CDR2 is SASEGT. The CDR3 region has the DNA TGTGCCAGCACCACGGACAGGGTCTCGTTCACGCAGTATTTT. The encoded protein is CASTTDRVSFTQYF.

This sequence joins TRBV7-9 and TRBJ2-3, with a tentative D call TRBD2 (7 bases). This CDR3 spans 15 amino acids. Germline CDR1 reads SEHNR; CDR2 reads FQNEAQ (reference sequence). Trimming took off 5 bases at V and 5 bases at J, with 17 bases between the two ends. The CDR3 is CASSAMGGRIDTQYF. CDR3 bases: TGTGCCAGCAGCGCAATGGGGGGGCGCATAGATACGCAGTATTTT.

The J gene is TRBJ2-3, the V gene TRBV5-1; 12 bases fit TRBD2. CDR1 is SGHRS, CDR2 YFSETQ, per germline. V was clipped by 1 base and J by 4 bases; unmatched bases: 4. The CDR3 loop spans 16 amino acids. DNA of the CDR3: TGCGCCAGCAGCTTGAGTCCTAGCGGGGGGGCAGATACGCAGTATTTT. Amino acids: CASSLSPSGGADTQYF. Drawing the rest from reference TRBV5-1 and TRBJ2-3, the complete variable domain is KAGVTQTPRYLIKTRGQQVTLSCSPISGHRSVSWYQQTPGQGLQFLFEYFSETQRNKGNFPGRFSGRQFSNSRSEMNVSTLELGDSALYLCASSLSPSGGADTQYFGPGTRLTVL.

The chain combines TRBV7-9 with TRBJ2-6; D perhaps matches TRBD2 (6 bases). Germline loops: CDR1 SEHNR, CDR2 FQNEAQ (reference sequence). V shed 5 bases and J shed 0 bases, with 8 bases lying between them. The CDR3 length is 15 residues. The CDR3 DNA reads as TGTGCCAGCAGCACCGGGGGCTCTGGGGCCAACGTCCTGACTTTC. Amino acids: CASSTGGSGANVLTF. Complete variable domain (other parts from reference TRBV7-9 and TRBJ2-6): DTGVSQNPRHKITKRGQNVTFRCDPISEHNRLYWYRQTLGQGPEFLTYFQNEAQLEKSRLLSDRFSAERPKGSFSTLEIQRTEQGDSAMYLCASSTGGSGANVLTFGAGSRLTVL.